This T cell receptor (beta chain) was sequenced in a study of blood T cell repertoires in COVID-19. The CDR3 is 13 amino acids. Trimming took off 0 bases at V and 4 bases at J, with 6 bases between the two ends. The germline gives CDR1 ENHRY, CDR2 SYGVKD. Measured with immunoSEQ multiplex PCR; TCRdb has only the in-frame clones, and not every one. The table shows 470,000 or so clones, with 87% occurring only once. Sequenced: PBMCs or T cells enriched from blood (not recorded which). The origin of this receptor is a woman aged 18-30 years with acute COVID-19. The chain joins TRBV10-3 to TRBJ2-5; D is unclear. The CDR3 spells CAISESGVETQYF. The CDR3 DNA is TGTGCCATCAGTGAGTCGGGCGTAGAGACCCAGTACTTC.